This entry lists 7 T cell receptor beta chains sequenced from one sample in a study of graft-versus-host responses after intestinal transplantation. Their target antigens are unknown. Measured with immunoSEQ multiplex PCR; TCRdb has only the in-frame clones, and not every one. The sample lists roughly 100,000 clones; 92% were seen once. Sequenced material: unstimulated CD8+ T cells sorted from spleen or lymph node cells, taken before transplant. Receptor source: a human donor who was the organ donor for an intestinal transplant.

The genes are TRBV7-9 and TRBJ2-4; a weak D match, TRBD2 (5 bases). The germline CDR1 and CDR2 sequences are SEHNR and FQNEAQ (reference sequence). V was trimmed by 6 bases and J by 9 bases, leaving 12 bases between them. This CDR3 has 12 amino acids. The CDR3 region is CASRSSRGIQYF. In DNA form, the CDR3 reads TGTGCCAGCAGGTCGTCCCGGGGCATTCAGTACTTC.

This clone was seen just once. This chain connects TRBV6-6 to TRBJ1-2; TRBD1 agrees at 9 bases. The CDR3 sequence is 14 residues long. Germline loops: CDR1 MNHNY, CDR2 SVGAGI (reference sequence). Trimming removed 4 bases from V and 4 bases from J; junction bases left unmatched: 4. The CDR3 DNA is TGTGCCAGCAGTTCCCAGACAGGGGGCTATGGCTACACCTTC. It translates to CASSSQTGGYGYTF.

This clone came up once. V usage is TRBV11-2 and J usage is TRBJ2-7; unclear D gene. CDR3 length: 12 residues. CDR1 and CDR2 (germline): SGHAT, FQNNGV. Trimming left V 1 base short and J 4 bases short, with 5 bases between. CDR3 nucleotides: TGTGCCAGCAGCTTAGCGGAGTACGAGCAGTACTTC. This sequence encodes CASSLAEYEQYF.

The chain links TRBV19 to TRBJ1-1; no definite D call. The germline V gene has CDR1 LNHDA and CDR2 SQIVND (reference sequence). The length of the CDR3 is 11 residues. The germline V and J ends were trimmed by 8 bases and 0 bases, with 4 bases remaining between them. CDR3 sequence: CASYMNTEAFF. CDR3 bases: TGTGCCAGTTACATGAACACTGAAGCTTTCTTT.

The V call is TRBV29-1, the J call TRBJ1-1; D gene ambiguous. V dropped 4 bases and J dropped 1 base, with 7 bases sitting between them. This CDR3 spans 12 amino acids. Per the germline V gene, CDR1 is SQVTM and CDR2 is ANQGSEA. The DNA of the CDR3 is TGCAGCGTTGTAGACGGGAACACTGAAGCTTTCTTT. This encodes CSVVDGNTEAFF.

This clone was seen only once. The rearrangement uses TRBV27 and TRBJ2-6; 12 nucleotides line up with TRBD1. From germline, CDR1 is MNHEY and CDR2 SMNVEV (reference sequence). V lost 4 bases, J lost 4 bases, and 5 bases stayed unmatched. This CDR3 has 17 amino acids. CDR3 sequence reads: CASSWGQGAGGANVLTF. The CDR3 nucleotides are TGTGCCAGCAGTTGGGGACAGGGGGCTGGAGGGGCCAACGTCCTGACTTTC.

The chain uses TRBV7-8 and TRBJ2-2, with D uncertain. Germline V gene lookup returns CDR1 SGHVS and CDR2 FQNEAQ. Trimming pared 8 bases from V and 5 bases from J, leaving 9 bases between. CDR3 length: 12 amino acids. DNA for the CDR3: TGTGCCAGCCACTTGACTACCGGGGAGCTGTTTTTT. It codes for CASHLTTGELFF.